The rows below give T cell receptor beta chains drawn from one sample of a study of T-cell memory formation after mild COVID-19. MiXCR, run by TCRdb on the 5' RACE reads, gives a single entry per CDR3 protein. The data show approximately 570,000 distinct CDR3 sequences, with about a sixth seen just once and 12% held by the top ten. The specimen sequenced was PBMCs or a T cell subset sorted from them (not recorded which). These receptors were collected from an adult woman who had mild COVID-19 (a few samples of this study predate the infection). Cell type and time point are not known. Each CDR3 is given with its conserved first and last residue. D genes are given only for firm matches. Size values are once, few and many counts, or a class for expanded clones, and some rows have none.

D	size	V	J	CDR3	DNA
NA	NA	TRBV7-2	TRBJ2-7	CASSLEGSGGQYF	TGTGCCAGCAGCTTAGAGGGGAGCGGTGGGCAGTACTTC
TRBD2	NA	TRBV3-1	TRBJ2-3	CASSQPGTSPGTQYF	TGTGCCAGCAGCCAACCCGGGACTAGCCCCGGAACGCAGTATTTT
TRBD2	few	TRBV20-1	TRBJ2-3	CSASTSGTVTDTQYF	TGCAGTGCTAGTACTAGCGGTACGGTCACAGATACGCAGTATTTT
NA	few	TRBV4-1	TRBJ2-5	CATAKGGFGQETQYF	TGCGCCACCGCCAAAGGGGGGTTTGGCCAAGAGACCCAGTACTTC
TRBD2	few	TRBV4-3	TRBJ2-1	CASGRSGSYNEQFF	TGCGCCAGCGGAAGAAGCGGGAGTTACAATGAGCAGTTCTTC
TRBD2	few	TRBV7-9	TRBJ2-5	CASSPPGQREIQTQYF	TGTGCCAGCAGCCCACCGGGGCAGCGGGAGATACAGACCCAGTACTTC
TRBD2	NA	TRBV5-1	TRBJ2-1	CASSLKSGSPYNEQFF	TGCGCCAGCAGCCTTAAAAGCGGGAGTCCCTACAATGAGCAGTTCTTC
NA	NA	TRBV7-9	TRBJ2-3	CASSLAGNPADTQYF	TGTGCCAGCAGCTTAGCTGGGAATCCCGCAGATACGCAGTATTTT
TRBD1	few	TRBV7-6	TRBJ1-1	CASSNIETGEGGAFF	TGTGCCAGCAGCAACATAGAAACAGGGGAAGGGGGAGCTTTCTTT
TRBD1	few	TRBV7-7	TRBJ2-5	CASSLVVRWQGARMGETQYF	TGTGCTAGCAGCTTAGTCGTCAGATGGCAGGGGGCGCGGATGGGCGAGACCCAGTACTTC
TRBD1	once	TRBV29-1	TRBJ1-2	CSVEDIGQGVF	TGCAGCGTTGAAGATATAGGACAGGGCGTCTTC
TRBD1	many	TRBV20-1	TRBJ1-5	CSPGQGDQPQHF	TGCAGTCCGGGACAGGGAGATCAGCCCCAGCATTTT
TRBD1	few	TRBV29-1	TRBJ1-1	CSVEGGRGLGEAFF	TGCAGCGTTGAAGGGGGAAGGGGGCTGGGCGAAGCTTTCTTT
NA	few	TRBV2	TRBJ2-7	CASSVGQGPSEQYF	TGTGCCAGCAGTGTCGGCCAGGGGCCCTCCGAGCAGTACTTC
NA	few	TRBV12-3/TRBV12-4	TRBJ2-7	CASTASASASYEQYF	TGTGCCAGCACTGCTTCTGCCAGCGCATCCTACGAGCAGTACTTC
TRBD2	many	TRBV19	TRBJ2-3	CASSIAGRPADTQYF	TGTGCCAGTAGTATCGCCGGGAGGCCCGCAGATACGCAGTATTTT
NA	few	TRBV12-3/TRBV12-4	TRBJ2-5	CASSLRAEETQYF	TGTGCCAGCAGTTTAAGGGCTGAAGAGACCCAGTACTTC
NA	many	TRBV7-9	TRBJ2-5	CASRWTGRETQYF	TGTGCCAGCAGGTGGACGGGCAGGGAGACCCAGTACTTC
TRBD1	few	TRBV5-1	TRBJ1-3	CASSPGGTGGNTIYF	TGCGCCAGCAGCCCCGGGGGGACAGGAGGAAACACCATATATTTT
NA	few	TRBV29-1	TRBJ2-1	CSVASLYNEQFF	TGCAGCGTGGCTAGCCTCTACAATGAGCAGTTCTTC
TRBD1	NA	TRBV29-1	TRBJ1-2	CSVVSGTGVYGYTF	TGCAGCGTTGTATCCGGGACAGGGGTCTATGGCTACACCTTC
TRBD1	NA	TRBV12-3/TRBV12-4	TRBJ2-3	CASSLGQGLGKSDTQYF	TGTGCCAGCAGTTTAGGACAGGGCCTAGGAAAAAGTGATACGCAGTATTTT